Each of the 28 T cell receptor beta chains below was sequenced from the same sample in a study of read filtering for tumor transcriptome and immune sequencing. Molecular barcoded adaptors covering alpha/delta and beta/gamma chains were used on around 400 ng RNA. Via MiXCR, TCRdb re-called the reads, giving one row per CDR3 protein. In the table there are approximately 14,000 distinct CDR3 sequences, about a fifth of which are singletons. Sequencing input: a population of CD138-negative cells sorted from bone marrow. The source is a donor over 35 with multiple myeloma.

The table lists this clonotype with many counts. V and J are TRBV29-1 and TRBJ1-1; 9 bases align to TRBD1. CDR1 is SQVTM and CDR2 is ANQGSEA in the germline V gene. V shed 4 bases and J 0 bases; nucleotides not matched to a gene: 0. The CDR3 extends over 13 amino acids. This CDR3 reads CSVGTGVNTEAFF. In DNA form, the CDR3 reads TGCAGCGTTGGGACAGGGGTGAACACTGAAGCTTTCTTT. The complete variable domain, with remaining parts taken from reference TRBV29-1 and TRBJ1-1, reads SAVISQKPSRDICQRGTSLTIQCQVDSQVTMMFWYRQQPGQSLTLIATANQGSEATYESGFVIDKFPISRPNLTFSTLTVSNMSPEDSSIYLCSVGTGVNTEAFFGQGTRLTVV.

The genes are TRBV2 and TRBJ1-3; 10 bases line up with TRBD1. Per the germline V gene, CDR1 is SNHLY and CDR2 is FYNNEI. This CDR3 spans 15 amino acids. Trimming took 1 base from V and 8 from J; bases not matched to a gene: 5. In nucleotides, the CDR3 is TGTGCCAGCAGTGAAGGGACAGGGGGATACTACACCATATATTTT. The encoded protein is CASSEGTGGYYTIYF.

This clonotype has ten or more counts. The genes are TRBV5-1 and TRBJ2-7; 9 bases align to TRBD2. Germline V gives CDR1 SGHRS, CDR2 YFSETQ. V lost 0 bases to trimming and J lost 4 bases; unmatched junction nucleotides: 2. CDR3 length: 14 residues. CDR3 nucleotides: TGCGCCAGCAGCTTGGTGGGACTAGCTTACGAGCAGTACTTC. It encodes CASSLVGLAYEQYF.

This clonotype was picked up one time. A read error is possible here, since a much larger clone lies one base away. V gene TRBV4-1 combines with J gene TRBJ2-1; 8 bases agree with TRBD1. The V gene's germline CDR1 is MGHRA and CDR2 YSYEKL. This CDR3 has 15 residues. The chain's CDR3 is CASGQGDRPPPEQFF. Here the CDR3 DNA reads TGCGCCAGCGGCCAAGGGGACAGGCCTCCACCTGAGCAGTTCTTC.

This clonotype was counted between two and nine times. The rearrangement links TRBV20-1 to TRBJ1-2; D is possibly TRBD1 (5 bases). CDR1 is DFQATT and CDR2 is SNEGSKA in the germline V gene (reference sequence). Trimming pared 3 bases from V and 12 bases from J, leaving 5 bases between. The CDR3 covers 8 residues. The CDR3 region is CSARTDTF. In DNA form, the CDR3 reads TGCAGTGCTAGGACAGACACCTTC.

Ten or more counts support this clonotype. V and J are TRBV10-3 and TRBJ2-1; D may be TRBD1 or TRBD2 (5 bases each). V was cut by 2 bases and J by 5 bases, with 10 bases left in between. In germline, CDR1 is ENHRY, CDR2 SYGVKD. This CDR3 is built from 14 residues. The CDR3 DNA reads TGTGCCATCAGTGAGACAGCGGACAACAATGAGCAGTTCTTC. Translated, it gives CAISETADNNEQFF.

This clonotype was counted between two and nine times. CDR3 coding DNA: TGTGCCAGCAGTTTAGCATGGAGCCTCACAGATACGCAGTATTTT. This translates into CASSLAWSLTDTQYF. This chain uses TRBV27 with TRBJ2-3; D is ambiguous. This CDR3 is built from 15 residues. V was pared by 2 bases and J by 2 bases, with 11 bases between. CDR1 is MNHEY, CDR2 SMNVEV, per germline (reference sequence).

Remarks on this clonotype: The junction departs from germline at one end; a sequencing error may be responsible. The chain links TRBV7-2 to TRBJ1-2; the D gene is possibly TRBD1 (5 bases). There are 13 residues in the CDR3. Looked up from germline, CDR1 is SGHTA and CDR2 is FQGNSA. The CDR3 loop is CASSFGTPDSYSF. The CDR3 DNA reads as TGTGCCAGCAGCTTCGGGACTCCTGATAGTTACTCCTTC.

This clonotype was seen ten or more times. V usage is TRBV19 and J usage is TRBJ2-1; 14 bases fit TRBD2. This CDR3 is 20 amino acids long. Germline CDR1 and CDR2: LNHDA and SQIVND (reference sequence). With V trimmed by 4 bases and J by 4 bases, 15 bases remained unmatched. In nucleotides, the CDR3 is TGTGCCAGTAGTACAGTACCGGGACTAGCGGGGGCCAGGGGTTACAATGAGCAGTTCTTC. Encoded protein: CASSTVPGLAGARGYNEQFF. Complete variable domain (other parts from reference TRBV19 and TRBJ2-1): DGGITQSPKYLFRKEGQNVTLSCEQNLNHDAMYWYRQDPGQGLRLIYYSQIVNDFQKGDIAEGYSVSREKKESFPLTVTSAQKNPTAFYLCASSTVPGLAGARGYNEQFFGPGTRLTVL.

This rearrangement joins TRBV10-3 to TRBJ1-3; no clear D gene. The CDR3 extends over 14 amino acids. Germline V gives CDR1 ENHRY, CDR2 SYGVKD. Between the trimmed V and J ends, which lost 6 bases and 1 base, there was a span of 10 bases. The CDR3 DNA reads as TGTGCCATCAGCCAAGCAGAGTCTGGAAACACCATATATTTT. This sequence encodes CAISQAESGNTIYF.

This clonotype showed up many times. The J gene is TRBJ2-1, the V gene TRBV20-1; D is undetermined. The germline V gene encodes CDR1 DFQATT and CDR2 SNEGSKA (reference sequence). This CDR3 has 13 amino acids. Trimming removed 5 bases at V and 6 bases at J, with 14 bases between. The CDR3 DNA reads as TGCAGTGCTCCCCCGGGCCTTGTCAATGAGCAGTTCTTC. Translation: CSAPPGLVNEQFF.

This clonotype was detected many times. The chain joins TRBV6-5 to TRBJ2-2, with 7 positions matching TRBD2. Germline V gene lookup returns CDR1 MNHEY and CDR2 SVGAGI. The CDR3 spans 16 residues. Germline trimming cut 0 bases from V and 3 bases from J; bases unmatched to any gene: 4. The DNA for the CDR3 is TGTGCCAGCAGTTACTCAGCTAGCGGAGACACCGGGGAGCTGTTTTTT. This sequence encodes CASSYSASGDTGELFF.

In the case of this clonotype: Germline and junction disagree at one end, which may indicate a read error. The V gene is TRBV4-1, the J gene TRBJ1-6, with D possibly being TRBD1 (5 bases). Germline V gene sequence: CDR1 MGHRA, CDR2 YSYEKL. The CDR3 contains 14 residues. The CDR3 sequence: CASSQDSDNSPLHF. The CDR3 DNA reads TGTGCCAGCAGCCAAGACAGTGATAATTCACCCCTCCACTTT.

This CDR3 reads CAWSTSGGIGTQYF. The CDR3 DNA reads as TGTGCCTGGTCGACTAGCGGGGGGATCGGGACGCAGTATTTT. The gene calls are TRBV30 and TRBJ2-3, with 13 bases aligning to TRBD2. Looked up from germline, CDR1 is GTSNPN and CDR2 is SVGIG (reference sequence). This CDR3 is built from 14 residues. The V and J ends lost 5 bases and 9 bases, in that order; junction bases with no gene match: 8.

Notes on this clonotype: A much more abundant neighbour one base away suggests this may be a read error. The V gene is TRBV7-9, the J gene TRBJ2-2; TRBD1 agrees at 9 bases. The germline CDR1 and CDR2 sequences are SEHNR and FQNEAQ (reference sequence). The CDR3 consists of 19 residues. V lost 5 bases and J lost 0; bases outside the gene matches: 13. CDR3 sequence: CASSPGTGTRIPNTGELFF. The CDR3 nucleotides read TGTGCCAGCAGCCCCGGGACAGGGACCCGAATCCCGAACACCGGGGAGCTGTTTTTT.

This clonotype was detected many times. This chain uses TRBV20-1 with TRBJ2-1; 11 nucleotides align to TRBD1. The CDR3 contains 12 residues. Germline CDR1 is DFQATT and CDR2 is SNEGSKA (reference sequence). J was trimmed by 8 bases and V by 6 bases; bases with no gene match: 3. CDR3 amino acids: CSAEGQGDEQFF. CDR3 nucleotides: TGCAGTGCGGAGGGACAGGGGGATGAGCAGTTCTTC.

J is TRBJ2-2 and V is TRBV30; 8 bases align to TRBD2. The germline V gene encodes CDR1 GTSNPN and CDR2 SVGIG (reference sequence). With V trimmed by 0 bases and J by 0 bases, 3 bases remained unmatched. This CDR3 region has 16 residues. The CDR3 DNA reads TGTGCCTGGAGTGTATCGACTAGCGCGAACACCGGGGAGCTGTTTTTT. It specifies CAWSVSTSANTGELFF.

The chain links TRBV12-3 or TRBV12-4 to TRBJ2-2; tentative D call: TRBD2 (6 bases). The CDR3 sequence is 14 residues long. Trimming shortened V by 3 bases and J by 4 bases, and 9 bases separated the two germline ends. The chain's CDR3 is CASSLGGGTGELFF. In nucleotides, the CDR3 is TGTGCCAGCAGTTTGGGGGGAGGCACCGGGGAGCTGTTTTTT.

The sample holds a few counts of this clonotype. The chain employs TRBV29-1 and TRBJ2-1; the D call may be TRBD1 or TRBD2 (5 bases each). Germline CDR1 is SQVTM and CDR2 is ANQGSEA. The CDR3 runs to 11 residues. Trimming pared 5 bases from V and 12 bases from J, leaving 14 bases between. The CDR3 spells CSVLKGTRQFF. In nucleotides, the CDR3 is TGCAGCGTTCTAAAGGGGACCCGGCAGTTCTTC.

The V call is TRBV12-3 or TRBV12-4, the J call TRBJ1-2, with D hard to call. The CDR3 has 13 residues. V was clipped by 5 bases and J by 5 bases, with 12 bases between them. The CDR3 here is CASSILDGYGYTF. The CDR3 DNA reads TGTGCCAGCAGTATCCTGGACGGATATGGCTACACCTTC.

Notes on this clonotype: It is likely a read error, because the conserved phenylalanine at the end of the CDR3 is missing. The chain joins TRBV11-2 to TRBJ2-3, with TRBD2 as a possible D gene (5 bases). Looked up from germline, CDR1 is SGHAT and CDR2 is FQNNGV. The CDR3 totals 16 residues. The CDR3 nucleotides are TGTGCCAGCAGCGGGTCTGGCGGGCAAAACACAGAGACGCAGTATCTT. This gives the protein CASSGSGGQNTETQYL.

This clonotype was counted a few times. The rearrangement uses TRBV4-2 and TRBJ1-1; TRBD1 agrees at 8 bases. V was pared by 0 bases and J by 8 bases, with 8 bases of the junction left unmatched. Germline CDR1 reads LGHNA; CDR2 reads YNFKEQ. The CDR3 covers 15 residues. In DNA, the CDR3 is TGTGCCAGCAGCCAAGAAAGGACAGGGCCCCCCGAAGCTTTCTTT. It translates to CASSQERTGPPEAFF.

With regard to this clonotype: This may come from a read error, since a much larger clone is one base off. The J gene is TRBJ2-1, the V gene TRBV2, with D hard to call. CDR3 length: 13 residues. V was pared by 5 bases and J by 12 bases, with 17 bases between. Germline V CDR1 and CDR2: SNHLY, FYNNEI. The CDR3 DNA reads TGTGCCAGCAGTACCGACGGCGGCGATGCGCAGTTCTTC. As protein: CASSTDGGDAQFF.

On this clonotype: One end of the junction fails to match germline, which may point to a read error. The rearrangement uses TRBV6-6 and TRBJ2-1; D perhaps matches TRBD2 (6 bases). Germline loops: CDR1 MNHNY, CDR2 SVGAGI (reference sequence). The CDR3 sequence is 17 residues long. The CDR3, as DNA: TGTGCCTGCAGTTACAGCGGACTATCGGGGGTGTACAATGAGCAGTTCTTC. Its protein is CACSYSGLSGVYNEQFF.

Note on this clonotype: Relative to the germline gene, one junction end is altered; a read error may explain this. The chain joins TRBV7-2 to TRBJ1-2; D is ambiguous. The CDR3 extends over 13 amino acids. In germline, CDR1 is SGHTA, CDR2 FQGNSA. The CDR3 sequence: CASCLSPNYGYTF. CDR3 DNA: TGTGCCAGCTGCTTGAGTCCTAACTATGGCTACACCTTC.

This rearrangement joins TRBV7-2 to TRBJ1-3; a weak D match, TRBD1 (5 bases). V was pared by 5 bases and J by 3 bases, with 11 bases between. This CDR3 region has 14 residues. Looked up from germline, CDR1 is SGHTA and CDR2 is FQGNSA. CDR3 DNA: TGTGCCAGCAGCCCCAGGGCAGGTGGAAACACCATATATTTT. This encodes CASSPRAGGNTIYF.

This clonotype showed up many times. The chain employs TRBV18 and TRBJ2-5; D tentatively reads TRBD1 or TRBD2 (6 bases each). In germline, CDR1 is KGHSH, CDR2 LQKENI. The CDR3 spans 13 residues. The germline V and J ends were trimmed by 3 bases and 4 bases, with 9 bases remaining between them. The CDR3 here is CASSPRGRETQYF. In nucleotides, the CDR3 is TGTGCCAGCTCACCTCGGGGGCGAGAGACCCAGTACTTC.

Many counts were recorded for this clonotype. CDR3 nucleotide sequence: TGTGCCAGCAGCTCATTCGACGACAGGGGTAATGAGCAGTTCTTC. This sequence encodes CASSSFDDRGNEQFF. V usage is TRBV11-3 and J usage is TRBJ2-1, with 8 nucleotides matching TRBD1. V dropped 4 bases and J dropped 7; count of bases not matched to a gene: 9. The CDR3 is 15 residues long. Germline values: CDR1 SGHNT, CDR2 YENEEA.